This entry describes one T cell receptor beta chain. Its antigen is unknown. Prepared libraries of TCR beta cDNA carried unique molecular identifiers. Roughly 500,000 cDNA molecules came from roughly 0.93 to 9.6 million T cells. TCRdb re-called the PCR reads with MiXCR, one entry per CDR3 protein. Among approximately 730,000 distinct CDR3 sequences listed, just under 30% were seen once. This CDR3 has 15 amino acids. Per germline, CDR1 MGHRA and CDR2 YSYEKL. Trimming at V came to 4 bases and at J to 1 base, leaving 4 bases not matched to a gene. The sample comes from a study of post-analysis software for immune sequencing data. In the study overall: Relapsing-remitting, secondary progressive and progressive-relapsing multiple sclerosis were all included among the disease courses. General observations from the study: About 5 TRBV segments were significantly more frequent in patients than in controls. TRBV5-6, TRBV5-1 and TRBV20-1 were among these segments. Normalized Chao1 diversity was significantly lower in multiple sclerosis patients than in controls.

This chain connects TRBV4-1 to TRBJ1-5; 7 nucleotides align to TRBD1. The clonotype was recovered from a girl aged 10 to 17 with multiple sclerosis. Input material: blood. The CDR3 spells CASSPTGMSNQPQHF. Written as DNA, the CDR3 is TGCGCCAGCAGCCCGACAGGGATGAGCAATCAGCCCCAGCATTTT.